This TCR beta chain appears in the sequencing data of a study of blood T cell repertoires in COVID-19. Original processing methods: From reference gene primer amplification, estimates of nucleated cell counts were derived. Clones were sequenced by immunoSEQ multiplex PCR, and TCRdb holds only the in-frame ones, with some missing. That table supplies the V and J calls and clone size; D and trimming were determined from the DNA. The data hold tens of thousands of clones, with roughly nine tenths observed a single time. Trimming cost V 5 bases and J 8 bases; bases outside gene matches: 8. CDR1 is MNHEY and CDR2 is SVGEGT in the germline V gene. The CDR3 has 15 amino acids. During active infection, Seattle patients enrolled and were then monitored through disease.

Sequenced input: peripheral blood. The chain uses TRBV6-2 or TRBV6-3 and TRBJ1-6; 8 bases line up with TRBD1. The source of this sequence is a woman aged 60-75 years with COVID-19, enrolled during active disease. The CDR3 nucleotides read TGTGCCAGCAGTGGGCCCGACAGGGGAGATTCACCCCTCCACTTT. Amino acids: CASSGPDRGDSPLHF.